This TCR beta chain was sequenced for a study of graft-versus-host responses after intestinal transplantation. For the study at large: Tacrolimus and steroids were given for around three years to all recipients after anti-thymocyte globulin induction.

Assay used: immunoSEQ multiplex PCR; TCRdb lists only in-frame clones, some missing. The table has around 97,000 clones, about nine tenths seen once. CDR3 size: 14 residues. V lost 4 bases, J lost 13 bases, and 11 bases stayed unmatched. Germline V gene sequence: CDR1 SEHNR, CDR2 FQNEAQ (reference sequence). About this clone: Its antigen is unidentified.

The chain couples TRBV7-9 to TRBJ1-4, with 8 bases that match TRBD1. Sequenced here: unstimulated CD4+ T cells sorted from spleen or lymph node cells, sampled before transplant. The TCR was taken from a human donor who was the organ donor for an intestinal transplant. The CDR3 sequence: CASSSTGAHRGLFF. The DNA for the CDR3 is TGTGCCAGCAGCTCGACAGGGGCCCATAGGGGACTGTTTTTT.